The source of this T cell receptor (beta chain) is a study of blood T cell repertoires in COVID-19. Study background: Samples representing acute and convalescent COVID-19 were sourced from the United States, Italy and Spain. PBMCs, B-cell-depleted T cells, or T cells provided the cDNA or gDNA that made up the material.

The CDR3 runs to 14 residues. Trimming pared 4 bases from V and 7 bases from J, leaving 14 bases between. Germline assignment: CDR1 MGHRA and CDR2 YSYEKL. Original data processing: From reference gene primer amplification, estimates of nucleated cell counts were derived. Produced via immunoSEQ multiplex PCR; TCRdb's table is partial and in-frame only. D and trimming come from the DNA, and the V and J calls and clone size come from that table. The data contain hundreds of thousands of clones, 70% to 90% of them singletons. This sequence was found in a woman between 50 and 59 years old with active or convalescent COVID-19. Input material: peripheral blood. This rearrangement joins TRBV4-1 to TRBJ1-5; the D gene is possibly TRBD1 (5 bases). CDR3 coding DNA: TGCGCCAGCAGCCCCCCGGGGGGACGCCAGCCCCAGCATTTT. Translation: CASSPPGGRQPQHF.